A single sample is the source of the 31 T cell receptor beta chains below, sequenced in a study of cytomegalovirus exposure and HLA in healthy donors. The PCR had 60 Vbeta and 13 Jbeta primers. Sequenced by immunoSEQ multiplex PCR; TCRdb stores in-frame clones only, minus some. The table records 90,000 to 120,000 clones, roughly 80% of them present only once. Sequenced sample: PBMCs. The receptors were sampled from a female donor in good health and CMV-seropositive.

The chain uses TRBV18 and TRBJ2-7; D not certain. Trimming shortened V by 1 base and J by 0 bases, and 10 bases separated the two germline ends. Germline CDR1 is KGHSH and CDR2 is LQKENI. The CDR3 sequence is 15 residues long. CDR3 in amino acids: CASSPRQAPSYEQYF. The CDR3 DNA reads TGTGCCAGCTCACCACGGCAGGCCCCCTCCTACGAGCAGTACTTC.

The CDR3 sequence is CASSYRQGLSGNTIYF. In DNA form, the CDR3 reads TGTGCCAGCAGCTACAGACAGGGACTCTCTGGAAACACCATATATTTT. The chain couples TRBV11-3 to TRBJ1-3, with TRBD1 matching over 7 bases. Germline V gene sequence: CDR1 SGHNT, CDR2 YENEEA. CDR3 length: 16 amino acids. V lost 4 bases and J lost 0; bases outside the gene matches: 6. Looking up the rest from reference TRBV11-3 and TRBJ1-3 gives the full variable domain: EAGVVQSPRYKIIEKKQPVAFWCNPISGHNTLYWYLQNLGQGPELLIRYENEEAVDDSQLPKDRFSAERLKGVDSTLKIQPAELGDSAVYLCASSYRQGLSGNTIYFGEGSWLTVV.

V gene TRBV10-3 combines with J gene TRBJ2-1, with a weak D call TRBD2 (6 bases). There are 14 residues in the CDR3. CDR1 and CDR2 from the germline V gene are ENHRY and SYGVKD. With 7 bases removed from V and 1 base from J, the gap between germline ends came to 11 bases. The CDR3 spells CAIMRGGSYNEQFF. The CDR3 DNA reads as TGTGCCATCATGCGGGGAGGTTCCTACAATGAGCAGTTCTTC.

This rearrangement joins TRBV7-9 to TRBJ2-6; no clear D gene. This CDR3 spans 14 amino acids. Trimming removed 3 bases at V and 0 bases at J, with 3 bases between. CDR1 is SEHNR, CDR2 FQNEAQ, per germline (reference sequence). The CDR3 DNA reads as TGTGCCAGCAGCTTCGGCTCTGGGGCCAACGTCCTGACTTTC. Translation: CASSFGSGANVLTF.

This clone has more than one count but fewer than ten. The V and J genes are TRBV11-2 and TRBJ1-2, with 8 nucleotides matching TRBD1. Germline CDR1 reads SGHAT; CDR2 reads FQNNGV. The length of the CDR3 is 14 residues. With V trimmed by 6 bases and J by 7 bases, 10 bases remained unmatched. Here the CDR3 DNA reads TGTGCCAGCAGTCTGACAGGGGTCGCGTTTGGCTACACCTTC. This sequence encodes CASSLTGVAFGYTF.

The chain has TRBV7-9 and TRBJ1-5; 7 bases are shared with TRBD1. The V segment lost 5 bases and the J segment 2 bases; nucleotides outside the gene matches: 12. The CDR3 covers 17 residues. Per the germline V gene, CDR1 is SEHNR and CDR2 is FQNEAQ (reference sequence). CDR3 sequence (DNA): TGTGCCAGCAGCCCAGGAACAGGGGTGATGGGCAATCAGCCCCAGCATTTT. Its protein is CASSPGTGVMGNQPQHF.

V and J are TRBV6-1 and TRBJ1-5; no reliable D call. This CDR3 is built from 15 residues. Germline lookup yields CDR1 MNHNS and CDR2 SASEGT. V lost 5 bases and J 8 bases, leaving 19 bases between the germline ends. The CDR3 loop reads CASSPRADALEPQHF. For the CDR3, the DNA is TGTGCCAGCAGTCCCCGTGCAGATGCCCTTGAGCCCCAGCATTTT.

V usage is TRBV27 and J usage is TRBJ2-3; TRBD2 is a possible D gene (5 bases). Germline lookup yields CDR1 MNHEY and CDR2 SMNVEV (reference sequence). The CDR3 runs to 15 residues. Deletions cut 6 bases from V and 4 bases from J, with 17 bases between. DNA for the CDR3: TGTGCCAGCAGGAGGAGTGAGGGAAGGGCAGATACGCAGTATTTT. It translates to CASRRSEGRADTQYF.

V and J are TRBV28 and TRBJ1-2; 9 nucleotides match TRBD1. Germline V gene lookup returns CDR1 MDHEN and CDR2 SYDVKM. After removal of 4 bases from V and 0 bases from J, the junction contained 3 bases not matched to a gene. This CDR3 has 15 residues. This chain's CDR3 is CASSSGQGTNYGYTF. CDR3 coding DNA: TGTGCCAGCAGTTCGGGACAGGGAACTAACTATGGCTACACCTTC.

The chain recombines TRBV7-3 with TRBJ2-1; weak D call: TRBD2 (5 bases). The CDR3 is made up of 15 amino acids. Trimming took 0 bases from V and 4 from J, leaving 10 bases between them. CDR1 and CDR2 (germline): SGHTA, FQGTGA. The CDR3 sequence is CASSLTGSDYNEQFF. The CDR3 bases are TGTGCCAGCAGCTTAACAGGGAGTGATTACAATGAGCAGTTCTTC.

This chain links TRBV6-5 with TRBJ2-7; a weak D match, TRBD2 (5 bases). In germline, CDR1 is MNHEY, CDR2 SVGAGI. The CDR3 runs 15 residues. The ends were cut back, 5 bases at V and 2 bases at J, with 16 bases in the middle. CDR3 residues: CASSQQRTATYEQYF. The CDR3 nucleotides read TGTGCCAGCAGTCAACAAAGGACTGCTACCTACGAGCAGTACTTC.

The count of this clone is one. The CDR3 nucleotides read TGCGCCAGCAGAGACGACAGGGGCCGCACAGATACGCAGTATTTT. Amino acid sequence: CASRDDRGRTDTQYF. The chain couples TRBV4-1 to TRBJ2-3; 8 bases match TRBD1. The CDR3 spans 15 residues. CDR1 and CDR2 from the germline V gene are MGHRA and YSYEKL. J gave up 1 base and V 6 bases, and 6 bases lay outside the gene matches.

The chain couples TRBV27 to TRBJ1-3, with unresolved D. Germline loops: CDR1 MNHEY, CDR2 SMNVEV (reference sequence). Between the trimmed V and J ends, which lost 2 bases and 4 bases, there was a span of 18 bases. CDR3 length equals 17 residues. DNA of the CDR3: TGTGCCAGCAGTTTAACCGATCCCTGGGAGTCCGGAAACACCATATATTTT. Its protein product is CASSLTDPWESGNTIYF.

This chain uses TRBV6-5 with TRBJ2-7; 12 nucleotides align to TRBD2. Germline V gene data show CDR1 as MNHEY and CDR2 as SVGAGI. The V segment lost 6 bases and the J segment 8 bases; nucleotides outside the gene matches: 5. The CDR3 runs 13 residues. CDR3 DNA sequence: TGTGCCAGCAGGACGACTAGCGGGAGCAAGCAGTACTTC. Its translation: CASRTTSGSKQYF.

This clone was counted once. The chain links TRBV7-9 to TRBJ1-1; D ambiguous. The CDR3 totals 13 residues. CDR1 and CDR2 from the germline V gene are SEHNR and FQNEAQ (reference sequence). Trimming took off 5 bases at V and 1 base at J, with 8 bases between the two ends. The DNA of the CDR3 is TGTGCCAGCAGCAGGACTGGGAACACTGAAGCTTTCTTT. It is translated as CASSRTGNTEAFF. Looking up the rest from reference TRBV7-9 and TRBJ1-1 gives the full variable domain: DTGVSQNPRHKITKRGQNVTFRCDPISEHNRLYWYRQTLGQGPEFLTYFQNEAQLEKSRLLSDRFSAERPKGSFSTLEIQRTEQGDSAMYLCASSRTGNTEAFFGQGTRLTVV.

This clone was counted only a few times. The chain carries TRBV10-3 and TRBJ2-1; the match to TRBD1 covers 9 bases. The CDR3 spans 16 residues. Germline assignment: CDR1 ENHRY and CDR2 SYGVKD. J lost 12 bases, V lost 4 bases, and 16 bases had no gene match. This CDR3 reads CAISAMVGQGTVGQFF. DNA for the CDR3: TGTGCCATCAGTGCCATGGTAGGACAGGGGACCGTGGGGCAGTTCTTC.

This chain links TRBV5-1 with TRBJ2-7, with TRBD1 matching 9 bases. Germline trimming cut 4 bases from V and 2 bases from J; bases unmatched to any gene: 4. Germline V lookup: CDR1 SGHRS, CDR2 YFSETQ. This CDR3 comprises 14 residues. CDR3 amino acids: CASSRGQGTYEQYF. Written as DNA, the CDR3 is TGCGCCAGCAGCCGGGGACAGGGAACCTACGAGCAGTACTTC.

CDR3 bases: TGTGCCAGCAGCTTAGGCGGGGAGGACAAAAACATTCAGTACTTC. This sequence encodes CASSLGGEDKNIQYF. The chain joins TRBV13 to TRBJ2-4; D may be TRBD2 (6 bases). The CDR3 runs 15 residues. The V end was cut by 0 bases, the J end by 3 bases, with 9 bases between. Per germline, CDR1 PRHDT and CDR2 FYEKMQ (reference sequence). Complete variable domain (other parts from reference TRBV13 and TRBJ2-4): AAGVIQSPRHLIKEKRETATLKCYPIPRHDTVYWYQQGPGQDPQFLISFYEKMQSDKGSIPDRFSAQQFSDYHSELNMSSLELGDSALYFCASSLGGEDKNIQYFGAGTRLSVL.

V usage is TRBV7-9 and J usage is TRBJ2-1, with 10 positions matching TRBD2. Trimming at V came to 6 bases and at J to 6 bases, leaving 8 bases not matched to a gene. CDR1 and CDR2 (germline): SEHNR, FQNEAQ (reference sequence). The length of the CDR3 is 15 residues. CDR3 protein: CASRHLAGASNEQFF. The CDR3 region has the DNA TGTGCCAGCAGACACCTAGCGGGGGCCTCCAATGAGCAGTTCTTC.

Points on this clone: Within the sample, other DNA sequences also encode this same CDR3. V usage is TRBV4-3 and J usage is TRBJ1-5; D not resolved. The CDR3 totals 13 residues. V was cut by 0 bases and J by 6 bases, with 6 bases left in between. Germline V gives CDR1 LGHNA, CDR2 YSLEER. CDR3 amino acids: CASSQDRGQPQHF. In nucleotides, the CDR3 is TGCGCCAGCAGCCAAGACCGGGGTCAGCCCCAGCATTTT.

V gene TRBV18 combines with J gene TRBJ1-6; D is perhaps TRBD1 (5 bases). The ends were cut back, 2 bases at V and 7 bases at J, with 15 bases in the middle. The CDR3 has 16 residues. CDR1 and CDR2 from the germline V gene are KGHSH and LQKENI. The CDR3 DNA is TGTGCCAGCTCACCAGGCGCCGGGGGAGGGAATTCACCCCTCCACTTT. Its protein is CASSPGAGGGNSPLHF.

CDR3 in amino acids: CASSPLAESSYEQYF. The CDR3, as DNA: TGTGCCAGCAGTCCTTTAGCGGAAAGCTCCTACGAGCAGTACTTC. This chain connects TRBV27 to TRBJ2-7; possible D gene TRBD2, 6 bases. The CDR3 sequence is 15 residues long. Germline assignment: CDR1 MNHEY and CDR2 SMNVEV (reference sequence). The V and J ends lost 5 bases and 0 bases respectively, with 14 bases between them.

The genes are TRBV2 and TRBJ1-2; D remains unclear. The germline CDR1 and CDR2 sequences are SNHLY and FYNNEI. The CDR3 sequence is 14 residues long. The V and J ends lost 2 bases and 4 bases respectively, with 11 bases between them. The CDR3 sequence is CASSETRQSYGYTF. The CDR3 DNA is TGTGCCAGCAGTGAAACGAGACAAAGCTATGGCTACACCTTC.

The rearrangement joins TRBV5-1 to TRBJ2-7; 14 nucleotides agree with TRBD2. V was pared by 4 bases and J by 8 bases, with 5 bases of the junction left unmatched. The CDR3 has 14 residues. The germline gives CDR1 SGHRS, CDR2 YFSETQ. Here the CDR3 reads CASSPGTSGSQQYF. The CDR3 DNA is TGCGCCAGCAGCCCGGGGACTAGCGGGAGTCAGCAGTACTTC.

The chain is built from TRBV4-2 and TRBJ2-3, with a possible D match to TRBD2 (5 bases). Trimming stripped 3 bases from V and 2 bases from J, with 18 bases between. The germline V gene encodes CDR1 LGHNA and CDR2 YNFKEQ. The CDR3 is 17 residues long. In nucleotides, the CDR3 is TGTGCCAGCAGCCAGCCCGAAGGACTCGAGTACACAGATACGCAGTATTTT. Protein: CASSQPEGLEYTDTQYF.

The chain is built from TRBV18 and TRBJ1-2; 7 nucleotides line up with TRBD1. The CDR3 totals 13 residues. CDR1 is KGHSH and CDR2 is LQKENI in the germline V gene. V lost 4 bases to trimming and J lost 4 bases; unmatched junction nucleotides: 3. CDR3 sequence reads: CASSQGAFYGYTF. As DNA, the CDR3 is TGTGCCAGCTCACAGGGGGCTTTCTATGGCTACACCTTC.

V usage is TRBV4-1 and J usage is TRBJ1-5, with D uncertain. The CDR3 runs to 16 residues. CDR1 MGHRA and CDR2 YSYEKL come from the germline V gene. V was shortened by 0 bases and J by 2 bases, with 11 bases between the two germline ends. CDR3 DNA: TGCGCCAGCAGCCAAGATGGATCTAGACGCAATCAGCCCCAGCATTTT. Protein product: CASSQDGSRRNQPQHF.

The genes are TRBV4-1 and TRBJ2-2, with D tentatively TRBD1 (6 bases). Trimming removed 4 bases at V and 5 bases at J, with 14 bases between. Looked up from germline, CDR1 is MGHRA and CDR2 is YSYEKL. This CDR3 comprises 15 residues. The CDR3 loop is CASSPRAGETGELFF. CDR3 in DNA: TGCGCCAGCAGCCCGCGGGCAGGGGAGACCGGGGAGCTGTTTTTT.

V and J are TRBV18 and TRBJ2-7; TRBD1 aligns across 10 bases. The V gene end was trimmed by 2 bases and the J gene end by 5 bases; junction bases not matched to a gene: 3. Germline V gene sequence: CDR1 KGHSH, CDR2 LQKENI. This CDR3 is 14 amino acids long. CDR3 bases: TGTGCCAGCTCACCAGGGACAGGGGCCAACGAGCAGTACTTC. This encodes CASSPGTGANEQYF.

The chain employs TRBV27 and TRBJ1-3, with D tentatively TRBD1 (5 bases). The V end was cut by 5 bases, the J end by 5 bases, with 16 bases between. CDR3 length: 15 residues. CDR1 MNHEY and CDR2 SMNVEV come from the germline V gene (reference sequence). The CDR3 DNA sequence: TGTGCCAGCAGTACAACTTCAGGGCTCAGAAACACCATATATTTT. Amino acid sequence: CASSTTSGLRNTIYF.

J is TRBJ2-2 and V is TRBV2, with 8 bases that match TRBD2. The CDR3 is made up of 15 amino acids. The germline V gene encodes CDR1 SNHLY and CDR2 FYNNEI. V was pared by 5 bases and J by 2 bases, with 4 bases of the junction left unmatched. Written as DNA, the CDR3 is TGTGCCAGCAGTCTGAGCGGGAGAAACACCGGGGAGCTGTTTTTT. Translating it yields CASSLSGRNTGELFF.